The present T cell receptor beta chain was sequenced within a study of T cell changes during pregnancy in multiple sclerosis. V lost 0 bases, J lost 6 bases, and 5 bases stayed unmatched. Germline CDR1 reads SGHTA; CDR2 reads FQGNSA. CDR3 length: 15 residues. Assay used: immunoSEQ multiplex PCR; TCRdb lists only in-frame clones, some missing. The repertoire holds 50,000 to 70,000 clones, with about 92% as singletons. The sequence came from a female donor with multiple sclerosis, enrolled in a pregnancy study. V and J are TRBV7-2 and TRBJ2-7; 10 nucleotides line up with TRBD1. The sample in question was peripheral blood, obtained in the first trimester of pregnancy. The CDR3 spells CASSLARTGGGEQYF. The CDR3, as DNA: TGTGCCAGCAGCTTAGCCCGGACAGGGGGAGGCGAGCAGTACTTC.